Given below is one T cell receptor (beta chain) in context. What it binds is not known. This record comes from a study of T cell responses to AZD1222 COVID-19 vaccine. Study-wide results and limits: Seropositive AZD1222 recipients at baseline numbered only five to seven.

Sequenced by immunoSEQ multiplex PCR; TCRdb stores in-frame clones only, minus some. Of some 200,000 clones in the sample, around 93% were seen once. This TCR was recovered from an adult in good health. This sample comprised peripheral blood, obtained on day 0 of MenACWY control vaccination.

The CDR3 nucleotides read TGTGCCACCAAAACCTTTACTAGCGGGGGTGGCGAGCAGTACTTC. It encodes CATKTFTSGGGEQYF. This chain connects TRBV19 to TRBJ2-7, with TRBD2 matching 11 bases. In germline, CDR1 is LNHDA, CDR2 SQIVND (reference sequence). With 10 bases clipped from V and 6 bases from J, the junction kept 14 bases outside the gene matches. CDR3 length: 15 amino acids. Full variable domain (remainder filled in from reference TRBV19 and TRBJ2-7): DGGITQSPKYLFRKEGQNVTLSCEQNLNHDAMYWYRQDPGQGLRLIYYSQIVNDFQKGDIAEGYSVSREKKESFPLTVTSAQKNPTAFYLCATKTFTSGGGEQYFGPGTRLTVT.